This TCR beta chain was identified in a study of early T cells in non-severe SARS-CoV-2 infection. The sample holds many counts of this clonotype. Molecules of cDNA were individually given unique molecular identifiers that were attached to them. MiXCR, applied by TCRdb to the 5' RACE reads, yields one record per CDR3 protein. Of over 50,000 distinct CDR3 sequences in the sample, 8% to 9% are singletons; the top ten hold approximately 4.6%. The CDR3 extends over 16 amino acids. Germline loops: CDR1 MDHEN, CDR2 SYDVKM. V dropped 4 bases and J dropped 2; count of bases not matched to a gene: 5. This TCR derives from an adult who was a healthcare worker with PCR-confirmed SARS-CoV-2 infection or an uninfected control (not recorded which). The chain recombines TRBV28 with TRBJ2-1; TRBD1 agrees at 10 bases. Material: whole blood. The CDR3 reads CASSYHGTGAYNEQFF. The DNA of the CDR3 is TGTGCCAGCAGTTATCACGGGACAGGGGCCTACAATGAGCAGTTCTTC.